This TCR beta chain stems from a study of T cells in Graves' hyperthyroidism and ophthalmopathy. Per the germline V gene, CDR1 is GTSNPN and CDR2 is SVGIG (reference sequence). Trimming stripped 4 bases from V and 1 base from J, with 7 bases between. The CDR3 loop spans 13 amino acids. Researchers took RNA transcripts and amplified the TCR beta CDR3 regions from them. During a first-round RT-PCR of the TCR CDR3, the HTBI primer set was used. Each CDR3 protein gets one entry after TCRdb re-called the multiplex PCR reads with MiXCR. This sample yields some 300,000 distinct CDR3 sequences, of which roughly 19% are seen a single time; less than 45% belongs to the top ten.

Sequencing was done on a sample of blood. This receptor was taken from a man aged 45-65 years with Graves' ophthalmopathy. The V call is TRBV30, the J call TRBJ2-2; D unresolved. CDR3 protein: CAWKEQNTGELFF. The DNA for the CDR3 is TGTGCCTGGAAAGAGCAGAACACCGGGGAGCTGTTTTTT.